This passage covers 2 T cell receptor beta chains from one sample sequenced in a study of shared clonotypes between healthy human individuals. The data were produced by immunoSEQ multiplex PCR, yet TCRdb's version contains in-frame clones alone and is incomplete. This sample has about 360,000 clones; around 67% occur once, and the top ten carry 10%. The sequenced sample was memory CD4+ T cells sorted from blood. Subset indicated: CD45RA-negative fraction. These receptors were obtained from a young man in good health.

The J gene is TRBJ2-1, the V gene TRBV7-2, with 11 bases lining up with TRBD1. The CDR3 spans 16 residues. J was trimmed by 3 bases and V by 1 base; bases with no gene match: 2. The germline CDR1 and CDR2 sequences are SGHTA and FQGNSA. The CDR3 sequence is CASSLGGTGGYNEQFF. CDR3 bases: TGTGCCAGCAGCTTAGGGGGGACAGGGGGCTACAATGAGCAGTTCTTC.

The sample holds one count of this clone. This sequence joins TRBV27 and TRBJ1-2; D unclear. The germline CDR1 and CDR2 sequences are MNHEY and SMNVEV (reference sequence). The CDR3 has 16 residues. V was trimmed by 7 bases and J by 2 bases, leaving 20 bases between them. The CDR3 sequence is CASMSVLGRVNYGYTF. DNA for the CDR3: TGTGCCAGCATGTCCGTCCTGGGCAGAGTAAACTATGGCTACACCTTC.